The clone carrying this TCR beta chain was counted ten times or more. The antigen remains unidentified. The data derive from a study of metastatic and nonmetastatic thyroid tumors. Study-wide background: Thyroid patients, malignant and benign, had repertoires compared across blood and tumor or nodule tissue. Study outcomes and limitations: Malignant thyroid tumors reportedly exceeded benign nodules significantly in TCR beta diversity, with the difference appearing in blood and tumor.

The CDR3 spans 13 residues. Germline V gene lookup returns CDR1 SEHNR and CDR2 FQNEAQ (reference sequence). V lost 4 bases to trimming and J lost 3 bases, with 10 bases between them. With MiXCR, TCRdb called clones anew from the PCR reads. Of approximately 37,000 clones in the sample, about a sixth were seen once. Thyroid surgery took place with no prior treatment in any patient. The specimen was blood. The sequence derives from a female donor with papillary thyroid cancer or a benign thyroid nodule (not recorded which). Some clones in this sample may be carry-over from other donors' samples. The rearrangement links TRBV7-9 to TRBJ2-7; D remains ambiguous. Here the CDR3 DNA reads TGTGCCAGCAGCTGGGATGACCTCTACGAGCAGTACTTC. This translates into CASSWDDLYEQYF.